What follows is one T cell receptor (beta chain) and its context. Its antigen is as yet unknown. This specimen belongs to a study of T cell responses to AZD1222 COVID-19 vaccine. Findings of the study overall: CD4 TCRs linked to vaccination spanned spike, dominating at 160-218 and 743-854. Spike-specific TCR repertoires showed rising breadth and depth after two AZD1222 doses. Baseline serology detected seropositivity in only six or seven AZD1222 recipients.

The V gene's germline CDR1 is MNHEY and CDR2 SMNVEV (reference sequence). This CDR3 region has 19 residues. V lost 5 bases and J lost 0; bases outside the gene matches: 12. TCRdb's table, derived via immunoSEQ multiplex PCR, lists solely in-frame clones and lacks some. The table shows roughly 110,000 clones, with around nine tenths occurring only once. Second-dose intervals near 4 or 12 weeks were combined. The TCR originated in an adult who received the AZD1222 COVID-19 vaccine. This sequence joins TRBV27 and TRBJ2-7; 14 bases align to TRBD2. Sequences were derived from peripheral blood, sampled 28 days after the second AZD1222 dose. CDR3 nucleotide sequence: TGTGCCAGCAGTCCCACCTACGGGACTAGCGGGGGCCACTCCTACGAGCAGTACTTC. Protein sequence: CASSPTYGTSGGHSYEQYF.